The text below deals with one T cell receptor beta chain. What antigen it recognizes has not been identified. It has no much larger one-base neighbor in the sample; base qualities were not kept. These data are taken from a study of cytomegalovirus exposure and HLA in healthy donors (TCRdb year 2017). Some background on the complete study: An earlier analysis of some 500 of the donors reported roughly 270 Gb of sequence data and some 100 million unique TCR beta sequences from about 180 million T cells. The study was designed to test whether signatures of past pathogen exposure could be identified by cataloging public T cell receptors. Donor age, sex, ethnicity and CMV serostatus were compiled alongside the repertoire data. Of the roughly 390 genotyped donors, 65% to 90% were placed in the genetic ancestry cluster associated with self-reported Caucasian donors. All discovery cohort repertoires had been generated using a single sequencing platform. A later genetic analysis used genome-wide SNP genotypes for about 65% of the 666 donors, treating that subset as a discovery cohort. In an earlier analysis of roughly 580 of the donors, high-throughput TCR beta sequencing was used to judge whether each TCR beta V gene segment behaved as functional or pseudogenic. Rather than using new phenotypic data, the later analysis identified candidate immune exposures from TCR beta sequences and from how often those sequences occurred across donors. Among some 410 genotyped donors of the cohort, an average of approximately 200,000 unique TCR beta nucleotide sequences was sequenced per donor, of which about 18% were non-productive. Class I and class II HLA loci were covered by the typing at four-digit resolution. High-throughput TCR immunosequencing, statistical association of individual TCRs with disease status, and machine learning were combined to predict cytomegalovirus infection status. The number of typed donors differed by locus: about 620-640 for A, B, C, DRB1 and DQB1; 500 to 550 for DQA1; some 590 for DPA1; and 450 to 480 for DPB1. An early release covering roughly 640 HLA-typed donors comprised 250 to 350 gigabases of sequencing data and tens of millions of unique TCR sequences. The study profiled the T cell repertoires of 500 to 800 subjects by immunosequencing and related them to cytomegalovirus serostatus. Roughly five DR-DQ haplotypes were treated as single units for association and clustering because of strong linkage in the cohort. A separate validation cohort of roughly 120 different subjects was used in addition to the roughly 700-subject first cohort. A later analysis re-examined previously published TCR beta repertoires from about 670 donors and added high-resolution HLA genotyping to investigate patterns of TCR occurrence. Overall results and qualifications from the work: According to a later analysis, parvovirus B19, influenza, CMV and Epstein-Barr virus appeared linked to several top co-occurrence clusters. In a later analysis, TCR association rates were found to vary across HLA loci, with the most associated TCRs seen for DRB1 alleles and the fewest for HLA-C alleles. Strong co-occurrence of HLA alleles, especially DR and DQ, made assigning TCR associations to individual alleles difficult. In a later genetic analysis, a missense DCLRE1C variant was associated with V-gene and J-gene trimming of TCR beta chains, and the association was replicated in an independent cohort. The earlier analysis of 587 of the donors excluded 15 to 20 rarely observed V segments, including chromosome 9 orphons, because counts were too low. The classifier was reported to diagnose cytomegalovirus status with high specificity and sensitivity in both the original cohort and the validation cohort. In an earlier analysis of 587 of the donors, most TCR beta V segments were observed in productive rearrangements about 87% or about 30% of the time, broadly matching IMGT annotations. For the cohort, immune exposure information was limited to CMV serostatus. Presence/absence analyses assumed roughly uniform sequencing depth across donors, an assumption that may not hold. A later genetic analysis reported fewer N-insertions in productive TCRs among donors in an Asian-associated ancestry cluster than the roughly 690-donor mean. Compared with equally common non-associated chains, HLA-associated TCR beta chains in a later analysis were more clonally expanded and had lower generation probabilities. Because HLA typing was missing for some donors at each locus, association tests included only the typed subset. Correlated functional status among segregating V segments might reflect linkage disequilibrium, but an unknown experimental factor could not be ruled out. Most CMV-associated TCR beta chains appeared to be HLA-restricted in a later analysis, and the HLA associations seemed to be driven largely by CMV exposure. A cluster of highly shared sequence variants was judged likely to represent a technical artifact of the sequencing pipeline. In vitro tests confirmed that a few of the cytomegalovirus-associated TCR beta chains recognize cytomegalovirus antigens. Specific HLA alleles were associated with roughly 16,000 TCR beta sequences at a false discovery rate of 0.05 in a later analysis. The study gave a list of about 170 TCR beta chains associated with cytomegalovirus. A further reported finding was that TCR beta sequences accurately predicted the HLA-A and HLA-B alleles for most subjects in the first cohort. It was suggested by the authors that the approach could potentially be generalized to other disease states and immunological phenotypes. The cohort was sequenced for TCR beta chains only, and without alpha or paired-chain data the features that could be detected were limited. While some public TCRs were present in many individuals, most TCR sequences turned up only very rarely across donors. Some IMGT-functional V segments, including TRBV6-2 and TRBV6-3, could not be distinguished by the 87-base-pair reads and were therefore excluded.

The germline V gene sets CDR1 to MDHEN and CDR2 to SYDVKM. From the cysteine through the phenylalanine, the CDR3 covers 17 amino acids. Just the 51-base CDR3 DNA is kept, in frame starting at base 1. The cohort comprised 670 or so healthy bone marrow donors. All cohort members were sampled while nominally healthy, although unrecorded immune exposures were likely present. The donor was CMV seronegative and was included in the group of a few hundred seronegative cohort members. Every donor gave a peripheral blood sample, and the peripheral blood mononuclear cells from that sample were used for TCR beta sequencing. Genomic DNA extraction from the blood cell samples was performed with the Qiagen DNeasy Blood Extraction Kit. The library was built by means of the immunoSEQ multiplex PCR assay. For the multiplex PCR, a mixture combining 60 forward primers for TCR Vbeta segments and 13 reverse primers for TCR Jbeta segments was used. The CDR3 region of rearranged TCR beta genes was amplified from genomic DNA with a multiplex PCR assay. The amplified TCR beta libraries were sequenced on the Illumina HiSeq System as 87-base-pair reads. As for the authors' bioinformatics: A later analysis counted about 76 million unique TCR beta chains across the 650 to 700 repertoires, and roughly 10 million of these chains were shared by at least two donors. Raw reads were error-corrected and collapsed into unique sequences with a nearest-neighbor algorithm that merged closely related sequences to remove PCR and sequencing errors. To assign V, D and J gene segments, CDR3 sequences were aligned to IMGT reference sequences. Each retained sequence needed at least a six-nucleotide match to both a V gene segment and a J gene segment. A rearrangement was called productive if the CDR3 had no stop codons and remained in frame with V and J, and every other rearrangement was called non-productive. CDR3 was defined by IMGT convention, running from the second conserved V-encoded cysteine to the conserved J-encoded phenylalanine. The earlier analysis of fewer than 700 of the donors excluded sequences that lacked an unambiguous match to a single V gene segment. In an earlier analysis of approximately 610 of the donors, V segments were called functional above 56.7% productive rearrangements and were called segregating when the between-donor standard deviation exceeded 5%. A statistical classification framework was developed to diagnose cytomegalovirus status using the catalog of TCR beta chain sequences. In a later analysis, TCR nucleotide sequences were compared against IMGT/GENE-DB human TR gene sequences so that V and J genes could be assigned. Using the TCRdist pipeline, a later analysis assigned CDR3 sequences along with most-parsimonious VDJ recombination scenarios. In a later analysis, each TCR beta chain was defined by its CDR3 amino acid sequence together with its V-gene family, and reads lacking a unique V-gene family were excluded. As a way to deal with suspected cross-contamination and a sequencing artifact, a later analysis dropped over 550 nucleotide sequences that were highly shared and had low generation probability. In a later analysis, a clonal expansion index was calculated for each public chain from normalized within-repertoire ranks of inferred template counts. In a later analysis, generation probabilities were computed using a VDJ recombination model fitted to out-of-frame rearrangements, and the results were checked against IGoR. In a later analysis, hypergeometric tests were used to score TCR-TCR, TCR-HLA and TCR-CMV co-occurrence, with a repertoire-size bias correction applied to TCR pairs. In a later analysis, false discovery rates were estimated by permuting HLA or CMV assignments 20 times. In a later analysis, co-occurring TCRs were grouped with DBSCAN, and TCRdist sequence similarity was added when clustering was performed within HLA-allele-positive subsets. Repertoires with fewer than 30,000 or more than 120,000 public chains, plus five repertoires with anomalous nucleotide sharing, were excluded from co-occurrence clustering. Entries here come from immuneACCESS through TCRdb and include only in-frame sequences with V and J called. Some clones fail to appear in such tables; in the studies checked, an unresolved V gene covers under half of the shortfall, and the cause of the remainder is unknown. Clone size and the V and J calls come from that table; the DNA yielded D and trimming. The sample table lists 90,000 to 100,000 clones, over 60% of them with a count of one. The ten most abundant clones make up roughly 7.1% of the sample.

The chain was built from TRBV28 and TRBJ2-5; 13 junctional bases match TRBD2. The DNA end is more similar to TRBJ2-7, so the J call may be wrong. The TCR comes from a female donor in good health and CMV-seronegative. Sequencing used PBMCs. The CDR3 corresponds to CASSSGTSGTISYEQYF. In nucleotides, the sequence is TGTGCCAGCAGTAGCGGGACTAGCGGGACCATCTCCTACGAGCAGTACTTC.